This TCR beta chain came from a study of beta chain features in type 1 diabetes. There are many counts of this clone. Its antigen is undetermined. The study's findings and limits: Whether TCRB rearrangement is influenced by HLA type was left unresolved in this analysis. It was among patients, rather than healthy donors, that naive, central memory and Treg TCRB repertoires appeared more similar. Insertion counts at VDJ junctions were lower in type 1 diabetes patients, who also showed more deletions there.

The isolated RNA, all of it, was reverse transcribed, so expressed TCRB transcripts were what got sequenced. Clones were read by immunoSEQ multiplex PCR, and TCRdb kept only the in-frame ones, dropping some. The table shows 250,000 to 400,000 clones, with around 15% occurring only once. There are 14 residues in the CDR3. V was pared by 2 bases and J by 6 bases, with 11 bases between. Germline CDR1 reads MNHEY; CDR2 reads SVGAGI. This chain connects TRBV6-5 to TRBJ1-5; perhaps TRBD1 as D (5 bases). Sequencing used central memory CD4+ T cells from blood. The TCR was taken from a man aged 25 to 40 in good health. CDR3 sequence reads: CASSYAGRGQPQHF. The CDR3 DNA reads as TGTGCCAGCAGTTACGCAGGGCGGGGTCAGCCCCAGCATTTT.